Described below is a single T cell receptor beta chain sequence and its context. This sample is part of a study of control samples from healthy donors and cancer patients. This table comes from immunoSEQ multiplex PCR, and its TCRdb copy is limited to in-frame clones, with some not included. The sample holds around 170,000 clones; 85% to 90% are singletons and the top ten take around 5%. Per germline, CDR1 SGHNT and CDR2 YYREEE (reference sequence). The CDR3 runs to 16 residues. Trimming took 0 bases from V and 1 from J, leaving 14 bases between them. The rearrangement uses TRBV5-4 and TRBJ2-7, with D tentatively TRBD1 (6 bases). Specimen: blood. This clonotype was obtained from a woman aged 25 to 39 in good health. The CDR3 loop reads CASSLDLSRGSYEQYF. As DNA, the CDR3 is TGTGCCAGCAGCTTGGATTTGAGCAGGGGATCCTACGAGCAGTACTTC.